Below are 26 T cell receptor beta chains sequenced from a single sample in a study of cytomegalovirus exposure and HLA in healthy donors. With 60 Vbeta and 13 Jbeta primers, the PCR was carried out. Produced via immunoSEQ multiplex PCR; TCRdb's table is partial and in-frame only. This sample has about 130,000 clones; 77% occur once, and the top ten carry more than 4%. The sequenced sample consisted of PBMCs. The receptor set was obtained from a male donor in good health and CMV-seropositive.

The rearrangement links TRBV29-1 to TRBJ2-3, with 8 bases aligning to TRBD1. The ends lost 6 bases at V and 4 bases at J; junction bases unmatched: 9. The germline gives CDR1 SQVTM, CDR2 ANQGSEA. This CDR3 region has 14 residues. CDR3 DNA sequence: TGCAGCGTCGACAGCCGGACAGGGCCAGATACGCAGTATTTT. Protein: CSVDSRTGPDTQYF.

This chain links TRBV2 with TRBJ1-5; TRBD1 agrees at 7 bases. Germline V gene data show CDR1 as SNHLY and CDR2 as FYNNEI. CDR3 length equals 15 residues. V lost 2 bases and J lost 6; bases outside the gene matches: 7. CDR3 DNA sequence: TGTGCCAGCAGTGAAAGACAGGGCGAGGTTCAGCCCCAGCATTTT. It specifies CASSERQGEVQPQHF.

There are a few counts of this clone. This chain uses TRBV4-2 with TRBJ1-6, with 7 bases lining up with TRBD1. V lost 1 base and J lost 2; bases outside the gene matches: 5. The CDR3 has 17 amino acids. Per the germline V gene, CDR1 is LGHNA and CDR2 is YNFKEQ. CDR3 amino acids: CASSQANRGAYNSPLHF. The CDR3 nucleotides are TGTGCCAGCAGCCAAGCTAACAGGGGAGCCTATAATTCACCCCTCCACTTT.

This rearrangement joins TRBV25-1 to TRBJ1-3, with D maybe TRBD1 (5 bases). Germline V gives CDR1 MGHDK, CDR2 SYGVNS. The V and J ends lost 4 bases and 2 bases respectively, with 6 bases between them. This CDR3 has 13 residues. CDR3 residues: CASSAQAGNTIYF. The CDR3 nucleotides are TGTGCCAGCAGTGCACAGGCTGGAAACACCATATATTTT.

V usage is TRBV5-1 and J usage is TRBJ2-1; 7 positions agree with TRBD1. Per the germline V gene, CDR1 is SGHRS and CDR2 is YFSETQ. V shed 3 bases and J 4 bases; nucleotides not matched to a gene: 10. The CDR3 covers 16 residues. The CDR3 coding sequence is TGCGCCAGCAGCTCTTCCGGACAGGCGACATACAATGAGCAGTTCTTC. Protein: CASSSSGQATYNEQFF.

The chain combines TRBV19 with TRBJ2-1; tentative D call: TRBD1 (6 bases). The V end lost 6 bases, the J end lost 4 bases, and 19 bases lay between the germline ends. The CDR3 loop spans 16 amino acids. CDR1 LNHDA and CDR2 SQIVND come from the germline V gene (reference sequence). The CDR3 DNA sequence: TGTGCCAGTAGCGCGACAGGAACCTCTTCATACAATGAGCAGTTCTTC. Residues: CASSATGTSSYNEQFF.

The J gene is TRBJ1-1, the V gene TRBV2; TRBD1 aligns across 9 bases. In germline, CDR1 is SNHLY, CDR2 FYNNEI. After removal of 6 bases from V and 6 bases from J, the junction contained 14 bases not matched to a gene. The CDR3 loop spans 16 amino acids. The CDR3 loop reads CASRPNRDRVFAEAFF. The CDR3 region has the DNA TGTGCCAGCAGACCTAACCGGGACAGGGTATTCGCTGAAGCTTTCTTT.

The chain recombines TRBV6-5 with TRBJ2-1; 8 nucleotides match TRBD2. V lost 5 bases, J lost 9 bases, and 12 bases stayed unmatched. The CDR3 runs 15 residues. Looked up from germline, CDR1 is MNHEY and CDR2 is SVGAGI. CDR3 sequence: CASSKGAGGVGEQFF. CDR3 bases: TGTGCCAGCAGTAAGGGTGCGGGAGGAGTTGGTGAGCAGTTCTTC.

This clone was picked up a small number of times. V usage is TRBV14 and J usage is TRBJ2-7; 7 bases are shared with TRBD2. This CDR3 spans 14 amino acids. The junction had 4 bases not matched to a gene; V was cut back by 3 bases and J by 2 bases. The germline CDR1 and CDR2 sequences are SGHDN and FVKESK. The DNA of the CDR3 is TGTGCCAGCAGCCAGGCCGGACTAGCCTACGAGCAGTACTTC. It encodes CASSQAGLAYEQYF.

This clone appeared a few times. The chain links TRBV16 to TRBJ2-7, with 8 bases that match TRBD1. V lost 4 bases, J lost 4 bases, and 9 bases stayed unmatched. CDR1 KGHSY and CDR2 FQNENV come from the germline V gene. The CDR3 runs to 15 residues. The CDR3 coding sequence is TGTGCCAGCAGCCGACTAGACAGGGGAGAGTACGAGCAGTACTTC. It is translated as CASSRLDRGEYEQYF.

This chain links TRBV20-1 with TRBJ2-3, with D possibly TRBD2 on 5 matching bases. In germline, CDR1 is DFQATT, CDR2 SNEGSKA (reference sequence). CDR3 length: 11 amino acids. V lost 6 bases and J lost 8, with 12 bases in between. CDR3 coding DNA: TGCAGTGCCCGACTAAGAGGTACGCAGTATTTT. This sequence encodes CSARLRGTQYF.

This chain connects TRBV6-4 to TRBJ2-1; 9 positions match TRBD2. Looked up from germline, CDR1 is MRHNA and CDR2 is SNTAGT. CDR3 length equals 16 residues. After removal of 6 bases from V and 2 bases from J, the junction contained 8 bases not matched to a gene. This chain's CDR3 is CASRSKAGGPYNEQFF. The DNA of the CDR3 is TGTGCCAGCAGGTCAAAAGCGGGGGGCCCCTACAATGAGCAGTTCTTC.

The CDR3: CASKPSTGGNTEAFF. Here the CDR3 DNA reads TGCGCCAGCAAACCCTCGACAGGGGGAAACACTGAAGCTTTCTTT. The V and J genes are TRBV10-2 and TRBJ1-1, with TRBD1 matching 9 bases. The CDR3 runs to 15 residues. The V and J ends lost 7 bases and 2 bases, in that order; junction bases with no gene match: 8. Germline CDR1 WSHSY, CDR2 SAAADI.

The genes are TRBV7-2 and TRBJ1-4; D not certain. Trimming removed 6 bases from V and 3 bases from J, with 8 bases in between. CDR1 and CDR2 from the germline V gene are SGHTA and FQGNSA. This CDR3 is built from 13 residues. The CDR3 reads CASRLLANEKLFF. The DNA of the CDR3 is TGTGCCAGCAGGCTTTTAGCTAATGAAAAACTGTTTTTT.

The V gene is TRBV5-6, the J gene TRBJ1-3; 9 bases map to TRBD1. V lost 5 bases to trimming and J lost 3 bases; unmatched junction nucleotides: 12. This CDR3 has 17 residues. Germline CDR1 SGHDT, CDR2 YYEEEE. CDR3 DNA: TGTGCCAGCAGTCGAACTTCCGGGACAGGGTTTGGAAACACCATATATTTT. Protein product: CASSRTSGTGFGNTIYF. The whole variable domain, filled in from reference TRBV5-6 and TRBJ1-3, reads DAGVTQSPTHLIKTRGQQVTLRCSPKSGHDTVSWYQQALGQGPQFIFQYYEEEERQRGNFPDRFSGHQFPNYSSELNVNALLLGDSALYLCASSRTSGTGFGNTIYFGEGSWLTVV.

This sequence joins TRBV2 and TRBJ1-2, with 7 positions matching TRBD1. CDR3 length: 14 amino acids. Germline trimming cut 4 bases from V and 0 bases from J; bases unmatched to any gene: 2. Germline V gene lookup returns CDR1 SNHLY and CDR2 FYNNEI. CDR3 in DNA: TGTGCCAGCAGTGGAGGACAGGCTAACTATGGCTACACCTTC. Translated: CASSGGQANYGYTF.

The gene calls are TRBV5-1 and TRBJ2-1; 12 nucleotides align to TRBD1. V shed 4 bases and J 2 bases; nucleotides not matched to a gene: 7. Germline V gene data show CDR1 as SGHRS and CDR2 as YFSETQ. CDR3 length equals 17 residues. Written as DNA, the CDR3 is TGCGCCAGCAGCCGCGGGACAGGGGGCCTCACCTACAATGAGCAGTTCTTC. Protein: CASSRGTGGLTYNEQFF.

The chain joins TRBV6-6 to TRBJ1-2; perhaps TRBD1 as D (5 bases). In germline, CDR1 is MNHNY, CDR2 SVGAGI (reference sequence). The CDR3 runs to 10 residues. V was cut by 6 bases and J by 12 bases, with 11 bases left in between. The CDR3 coding sequence is TGTGCCAGCAGAGGGGCGGACCACACCTTC. Its translation: CASRGADHTF.

This chain joins TRBV11-2 and TRBJ1-1; TRBD1 agrees at 8 bases. V was pared by 5 bases and J by 5 bases, with 7 bases of the junction left unmatched. Germline V gives CDR1 SGHAT, CDR2 FQNNGV. The CDR3 is made up of 14 amino acids. This chain's CDR3 is CASSQRTGRTEAFF. DNA of the CDR3: TGTGCCAGCAGCCAACGGACAGGGCGGACTGAAGCTTTCTTT.

The chain employs TRBV4-1 and TRBJ2-5, with a possible D match to TRBD2 (6 bases). V lost 1 base and J lost 5, with 11 bases in between. This CDR3 has 14 residues. CDR1 MGHRA and CDR2 YSYEKL come from the germline V gene. DNA for the CDR3: TGCGCCAGCAGCCAAGTGGGGGGTGCGGAGACCCAGTACTTC. Translated, it gives CASSQVGGAETQYF.

As to this clone: The junction differs from germline at one of its ends, possibly a read error. J is TRBJ1-3 and V is TRBV7-9; D ambiguous. There are 15 residues in the CDR3. Germline V gene lookup returns CDR1 SEHNR and CDR2 FQNEAQ (reference sequence). The CDR3 is CSSSFGFSSGNTIYF. The DNA of the CDR3 is TGTTCCAGCAGCTTTGGCTTTTCCTCTGGAAACACCATATATTTT.

The V and J genes are TRBV29-1 and TRBJ1-1; TRBD1 aligns across 8 bases. CDR1 is SQVTM and CDR2 is ANQGSEA in the germline V gene. With V trimmed by 7 bases and J by 3 bases, 16 bases remained unmatched. The CDR3 runs to 16 residues. CDR3 region: CSARITGGSSDTEAFF. CDR3 DNA sequence: TGCAGCGCACGAATTACAGGGGGTAGTTCGGACACTGAAGCTTTCTTT.

The chain uses TRBV6-4 and TRBJ2-3; 7 positions agree with TRBD2. Trimming removed 6 bases from V and 2 bases from J; junction bases left unmatched: 8. This CDR3 spans 15 amino acids. Germline assignment: CDR1 MRHNA and CDR2 SNTAGT. DNA of the CDR3: TGTGCCAGCAGACTGGGTACTAGCGACACAGATACGCAGTATTTT. This codes for CASRLGTSDTDTQYF.

V gene TRBV11-2 combines with J gene TRBJ2-7; D remains unclear. The germline V and J ends were trimmed by 1 base and 7 bases, with 17 bases remaining between them. Germline CDR1 SGHAT, CDR2 FQNNGV. CDR3 length: 15 amino acids. The CDR3 nucleotides read TGTGCCAGCAGCTTAGTCGACAACCCAGTTAGTGAGCAGTACTTC. Translating it yields CASSLVDNPVSEQYF.

The table lists this clone with a count of one. The chain carries TRBV21-1 and TRBJ2-5; the table's D gene call, TRBD2, was not cross checked with the DNA. The better agreement between TRBJ2-7 and the DNA end casts doubt on the J call. TRBV21-1 represents a pseudogene. This CDR3 comprises 16 residues. The DNA of the CDR3 is TGTGCCAGCAGCTTCAGGACTAGCGGGGACTGCTACGAGCAGTACTTC. Translating gives CASSFRTSGDCYEQYF.

V usage is TRBV5-1 and J usage is TRBJ2-3; D might be TRBD1 (6 bases). This CDR3 is 14 amino acids long. V lost 3 bases, J lost 6 bases, and 14 bases lay in between. Looked up from germline, CDR1 is SGHRS and CDR2 is YFSETQ. The CDR3 DNA reads TGCGCCAGCAGCTGGCAGGGGATGGAGGATACGCAGTATTTT. Protein: CASSWQGMEDTQYF.